One sample yielded the 5 T cell receptor beta chains listed below, sequenced in a study of regulatory T cells in long-lasting Graves disease. Indicated time point: newly diagnosed GD, antithyroid drugs for less than 3 months. The TCR library was prepared using RNA isolated from PBMCs. Both iRepertoire HTBI primers and Arm-PCR of CDR3 regions were used to build the TCR beta libraries. MiXCR, applied by TCRdb to the multiplex PCR reads, yields one record per CDR3 protein. The table includes around 480,000 distinct CDR3 sequences, 15% to 20% detected once. This same sample was also part of a study on T cells in Graves' hyperthyroidism and ophthalmopathy.

The sequencing here drew on peripheral blood mononuclear cells (PBMCs), taken at new diagnosis, from a patient treated with antithyroid drugs. The receptor set was obtained from a middle-aged man with Graves disease.

J is TRBJ2-1 and V is TRBV5-1, with a weak D call TRBD2 (5 bases). The CDR3 is made up of 14 amino acids. With 6 bases removed from V and 6 bases from J, the gap between germline ends came to 16 bases. Germline CDR1 SGHRS, CDR2 YFSETQ. This chain's CDR3 is CASMTYERLNEQFF. The DNA for the CDR3 is TGCGCCAGCATGACCTACGAGCGGCTCAATGAGCAGTTCTTC.

The chain recombines TRBV18 with TRBJ2-3; D gene uncertain. This CDR3 contains 12 residues. V lost 4 bases to trimming and J lost 5 bases, with 7 bases between them. Germline V gene sequence: CDR1 KGHSH, CDR2 LQKENI. CDR3 sequence: CASSLIQDTQYF. The CDR3 bases are TGTGCCAGCTCACTCATCCAAGATACGCAGTATTTT.

A few counts support this clonotype. The chain couples TRBV10-2 to TRBJ2-3; D call uncertain. CDR1 WSHSY and CDR2 SAAADI come from the germline V gene. CDR3 size: 13 residues. Trimming took 8 bases from V and 6 from J, leaving 15 bases between them. The CDR3 spells CASGARHGDTQYF. Here the CDR3 DNA reads TGCGCCAGCGGAGCCCGACACGGGGATACGCAGTATTTT.

This clonotype was seen ten or more times. This chain joins TRBV3-1 and TRBJ2-7; D perhaps matches TRBD2 (5 bases). Trimming removed 4 bases at V and 4 bases at J, with 20 bases between. In germline, CDR1 is LGHDT, CDR2 YNNKEL (reference sequence). The CDR3 loop spans 16 amino acids. CDR3 amino acids: CASSRSLASGSYEQYF. CDR3 bases: TGTGCCAGCAGCCGAAGCCTCGCGAGCGGTTCGTACGAGCAGTACTTC.

This clonotype showed up many times. The rearrangement uses TRBV11-2 and TRBJ2-3; TRBD2 matches at 11 bases. The CDR3 runs to 16 residues. The junction had 6 bases not matched to a gene; V was cut back by 5 bases and J by 2 bases. Germline assignment: CDR1 SGHAT and CDR2 FQNNGV. CDR3: CASSERGLAVTDTQYF. CDR3 nucleotides: TGTGCCAGCAGCGAACGGGGACTAGCGGTCACAGATACGCAGTATTTT.